The following is a T cell receptor beta chain sequence with its context. It has no known antigen specificity. No base quality information exists; no much larger clone differs at one position. Enrolling through a virtual design, the prospective study's participants ranged in age from roughly 18 to 90 years and lived across 20 to 25 United States geographic areas. In the prospective study, participants were assigned to cohorts based on the clinical history participants reported in a screening survey and a study questionnaire. Recovered participants in ImmuneRACE Cohort 3 were defined by two consecutive negative NP/OP PCR tests, clearance by a healthcare professional, or resolution of symptoms. In the prospective study, mobile phlebotomists collected whole blood, serum and a nasopharyngeal or oropharyngeal swab from each participant. Prospective study participants could optionally give additional blood draws and questionnaires over an approximately two-month period. Prospective study blood samples were shipped either frozen or at room temperature before DNA extraction.

The immunoSEQ Assay, a bias-controlled multiplex PCR, was used to amplify TCRbeta CDR3 regions from genomic DNA. The study's processing was this. Within the assay, amplification of reference gene primers was used to estimate how many nucleated cells each sample contained. Sequence reads were collapsed and filtered to measure the absolute abundance of every unique TCRbeta CDR3 rearrangement. For each sample, productive Simpson clonality was calculated as the square root of Simpson's diversity index across productive rearrangements. In its TCRdb copy, this immuneACCESS table keeps in-frame sequences only and misses some clones. Where compared with another copy, unresolved V genes explain less than half of these, and the others have no known cause. V and J calls and clone size come straight from that table; D and trimming were deduced from the DNA. The sample table shows 400,000 to 500,000 clones, and approximately 90% are seen once. Of the sample, 1.5% to 2% is held by the ten largest clones.

The data were obtained in a study of blood T cell repertoires in COVID-19 (dated by TCRdb to the early 2020s). Study-wide context: Samples from collaborators originated in the United States, Italy and Spain and spanned both the acute and convalescent phases of COVID-19. Samples were obtained from the ongoing ImmuneRACE study (first 160 participants) and from some 1,300 subjects provided by 6 global collaborators. Subjects who had been exposed to COVID-19, were actively infected with it, or had recovered from it provided the deeply sampled blood TCRbeta repertoires that made up the dataset. The repertoires were released in a freely available public database meant as a resource for research on the immune response to SARS-CoV-2. Nearly every sample came with metadata listing a de-identified subject ID, COVID-19 status, age in years and sex. Where HLA class I and class II types were available, the types were taken from metadata supplied by the sample provider, not from assay-based typing. The material from the prospective study consisted of cDNA or gDNA derived from T cells, B-cell-depleted T cells, or PBMCs.

Based on the germline V gene (reference sequence), the CDR1 and CDR2 sequences are LNHDA and SQIVND. V lost 6 bases and J lost 5 bases, and the count of bases not matched to a germline gene is 9. The CDR3 holds 15 amino acids from the cysteine to the phenylalanine. The only DNA kept is the CDR3, 45 bases in frame from the first base. Results the study describes overall, beyond this receptor: The amount of clinical and demographic metadata varied by source and participant and was provided uncurated.

The sequencing sample was made of PBMCs or T cells enriched from blood (not recorded which). This clonotype was sampled from a woman aged 40 to 50 who had recovered from COVID-19. This sequence uses TRBV19 and TRBJ1-2; a stretch of 10 junction bases matches TRBD1. The nucleotide sequence reads TGTGCCAGTAGAAACCGTAGGACAGGGGGGTATGGCTACACCTTC. This translates into CASRNRRTGGYGYTF. Outside the CDR3, residues come from the reference TRBV19 and TRBJ1-2 proteins, so the full variable domain is: DGGITQSPKYLFRKEGQNVTLSCEQNLNHDAMYWYRQDPGQGLRLIYYSQIVNDFQKGDIAEGYSVSREKKESFPLTVTSAQKNPTAFYLCASRNRRTGGYGYTFGSGTRLTVV.